This is a list of T cell receptor beta chains from one sample in a study of shared clonotypes between healthy human individuals. Here immunoSEQ multiplex PCR was the method, and the copy in TCRdb shows in-frame clones only, minus some. Of about 2 million clones listed, roughly 94% are singletons. The sequenced sample consisted of naive CD8+ T cells sorted from blood. These receptors all stem from a man aged 18 to 29 in good health. The CDR3 runs from the conserved cysteine through the conserved F or W. The order of the fields is J gene, clone size, V gene, D gene, CDR3 protein, CDR3 DNA. The D gene is left open where the match is weak. Some rows have no size entry. The others give once, few or many, or a class for an expanded clone.

TRBJ2-1 | . | TRBV30 | . | CAWSVSNEQFF | TGTGCCTGGAGTGTGTCGAATGAGCAGTTCTTC
TRBJ2-7 | . | TRBV28 | . | CASSFRGRHEQYF | TGTGCCAGCAGTTTCCGGGGGCGGCACGAGCAGTACTTC
TRBJ1-2 | once | TRBV2 | . | CASSEASIGWANYGYTF | TGTGCCAGCAGTGAAGCTAGTATAGGGTGGGCTAACTATGGCTACACCTTC
TRBJ2-3 | . | TRBV2 | . | CASSVKARRTDTQYF | TGTGCCAGCAGTGTGAAGGCCAGGAGGACAGATACGCAGTATTTT
TRBJ2-7 | . | TRBV2 | TRBD1 | CASLRDRGRGEQYF | TGTGCCAGCTTACGGGACAGGGGGCGCGGCGAGCAGTACTTC
TRBJ1-2 | . | TRBV6-5 | . | CASSLSYKEIGYTF | TGTGCCAGCAGCCTCAGTTACAAGGAGATCGGCTACACCTTC
TRBJ2-5 | . | TRBV10-3 | . | CAISESEVSQETQYF | TGTGCCATCAGTGAGTCGGAGGTCAGCCAAGAGACCCAGTACTTC
TRBJ2-2 | . | TRBV9 | . | CASSVEGGETFTGELFF | TGTGCCAGCAGCGTAGAGGGGGGAGAGACTTTCACCGGGGAGCTGTTTTTT
TRBJ1-6 | . | TRBV6-5 | . | CASSYSSGYNSPLHF | TGTGCCAGCAGTTACAGCTCAGGGTATAATTCACCCCTCCACTTT
TRBJ1-5 | . | TRBV6-1 | . | CASSFREGGQPQHF | TGTGCCAGCAGTTTTCGTGAGGGGGGGCAGCCCCAGCATTTT
TRBJ2-7 | . | TRBV7-2 | TRBD1 | CASSFRQGAYEQYF | TGTGCCAGCAGCTTCAGACAGGGGGCGTACGAGCAGTACTTC
TRBJ1-1 | . | TRBV10-1 | TRBD1 | CASTQTDRGFEAEAFF | TGCGCCAGCACCCAAACGGACAGGGGTTTTGAGGCTGAAGCTTTCTTT
TRBJ1-2 | few | TRBV6-5 | TRBD1 | CASSLGQGDGYTF | TGTGCCAGCAGCCTGGGACAGGGCGATGGCTACACCTTC
TRBJ1-4 | . | TRBV25-1 | TRBD1 | CASSEVVVQGANEKLFF | TGTGCCAGCAGTGAAGTGGTCGTACAGGGGGCGAATGAAAAACTGTTTTTT
TRBJ2-1 | . | TRBV4-1 | TRBD2 | CASSHQLADQDNEQFF | TGCGCCAGCAGCCATCAACTAGCGGATCAGGACAATGAGCAGTTCTTC
TRBJ1-5 | . | TRBV10-3 | . | CAISESGASGPQHF | TGTGCCATCAGTGAATCGGGGGCAAGTGGGCCCCAGCATTTT
TRBJ2-7 | . | TRBV23-1 | TRBD1 | CASSQFDRVEQYF | TGCGCCAGCAGTCAATTCGACAGGGTGGAGCAGTACTTC
TRBJ2-7 | . | TRBV6-7 | TRBD2 | CASSKGLAEGSSSYEQYF | TGTGCCAGCAGTAAAGGACTAGCGGAGGGGTCAAGCTCCTACGAGCAGTACTTC
TRBJ2-7 | once | TRBV2 | . | CASSDRDMIYEQYF | TGTGCCAGCAGTGATAGGGACATGATCTACGAGCAGTACTTC
TRBJ2-7 | . | TRBV27 | . | CASSAIQGSYEQYF | TGTGCCAGCAGCGCTATTCAGGGGAGCTACGAGCAGTACTTC